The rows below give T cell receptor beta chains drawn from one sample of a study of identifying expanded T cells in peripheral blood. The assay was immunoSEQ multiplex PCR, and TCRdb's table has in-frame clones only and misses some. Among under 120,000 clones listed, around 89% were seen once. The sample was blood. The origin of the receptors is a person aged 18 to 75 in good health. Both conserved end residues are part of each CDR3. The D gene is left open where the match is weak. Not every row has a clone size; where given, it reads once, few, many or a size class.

TGCGCCAGCAGCCAAGACGATTGGCGTTTGGGGGGAAGTACCGGGGAGCTGTTTTTT,CASSQDDWRLGGSTGELFF,-,TRBJ2-2,TRBV4-1,-
TGTGCCAGAACCCCCGAGATAAGTCACCGGGGACAGGTGATAAAATTCGGTCAGCCCCAGCATTTT,CARTPEISHRGQVIKFGQPQHF,-,TRBJ1-5,TRBV7-5,-
TGTGCCAGCAGCTTAGGGGGAGTCTCCTATAATTCACCCCTCCACTTT,CASSLGGVSYNSPLHF,-,TRBJ1-6,TRBV7-2,-
TGCGCCAGCAGCCAAGGACTAGCGGGGGCCGGGGGGGATGAGCAGTTCTTC,CASSQGLAGAGGDEQFF,TRBD2,TRBJ2-1,TRBV4-3,once
TGTGCCAGTAGTGGGGATATTAACATTCAGTACTTC,CASSGDINIQYF,-,TRBJ2-4,TRBV19,-
TGTGCCAGCAGCTTGAAACAGGGTGGAGGAGATACGCAGTATTTT,CASSLKQGGGDTQYF,-,TRBJ2-3,TRBV5-4,-
TGTGCCAGCAGTTACCCGGGGACCGTCACTGAAGCTTTCTTT,CASSYPGTVTEAFF,-,TRBJ1-1,TRBV6-6,-
TGTGCCAGCAGCGCCCGGACAGGGGGGGGGTACTTC,CASSARTGGGYF,TRBD1,TRBJ2-4,TRBV11-2,-
TGTGCCAGTAGTATCTCCCTGGGGGGTATGAACACTGAAGCTTTCTTT,CASSISLGGMNTEAFF,-,TRBJ1-1,TRBV19,-
TGTGCCAGCAGCCAGGGTCCCACAGGGCCCTATGGCTACACCTTC,CASSQGPTGPYGYTF,-,TRBJ1-2,TRBV27,few
TGTGCCAGCAGTAGACAGGGGACCACTGAAGCTTTCTTT,CASSRQGTTEAFF,TRBD1,TRBJ1-1,TRBV6-6,-
TGTGCCAGCAGCCCGGACGGGTCGGATCAGCCCCAGCATTTT,CASSPDGSDQPQHF,-,TRBJ1-5,TRBV7-9,-
TGTGCCAGCAGCAACTGGGACAGCTATGGCTACACCTTC,CASSNWDSYGYTF,TRBD1,TRBJ1-2,TRBV11-2,-
TGTGCCAGCAGCGTAGTCCCGGGACTCAGGGGGGGTAACAATGAGCAGTTCTTC,CASSVVPGLRGGNNEQFF,-,TRBJ2-1,TRBV9,-
TGTGCCAGCAGCTTCGTAGCGGGGGGGAACACCGGGGAGCTGTTTTTT,CASSFVAGGNTGELFF,TRBD2,TRBJ2-2,TRBV7-2,-
TGTGCCAGCAGAATCACTGGGGGGGGGACGCAGTATTTT,CASRITGGGTQYF,TRBD2,TRBJ2-3,TRBV6-5,-
TGTGCCAGTAGTATGCTCGGGGCATCCTACGAGCAGTACTTC,CASSMLGASYEQYF,-,TRBJ2-7,TRBV19,-